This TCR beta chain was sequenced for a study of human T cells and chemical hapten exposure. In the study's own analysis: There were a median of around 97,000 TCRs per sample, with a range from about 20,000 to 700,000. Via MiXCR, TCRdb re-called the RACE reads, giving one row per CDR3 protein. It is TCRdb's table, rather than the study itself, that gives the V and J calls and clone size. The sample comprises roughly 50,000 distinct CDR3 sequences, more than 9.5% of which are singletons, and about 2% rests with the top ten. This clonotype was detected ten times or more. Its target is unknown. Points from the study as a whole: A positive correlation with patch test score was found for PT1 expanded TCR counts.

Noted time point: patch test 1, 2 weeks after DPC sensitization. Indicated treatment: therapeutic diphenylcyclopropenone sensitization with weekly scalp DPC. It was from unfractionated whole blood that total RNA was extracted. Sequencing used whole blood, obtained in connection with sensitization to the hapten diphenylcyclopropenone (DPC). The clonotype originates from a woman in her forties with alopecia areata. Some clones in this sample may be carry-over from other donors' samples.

The CDR3 DNA is TGTGCCAGCTCCCCGGTTGAGACAGCGGCTTTCTTT. The encoded protein is CASSPVETAAFF. The chain employs TRBV18 and TRBJ1-1; a possible D gene is TRBD1 (5 bases). Trimming pared 6 bases from V and 11 bases from J, leaving 16 bases between. The CDR3 is 12 amino acids. Germline CDR1 reads KGHSH; CDR2 reads LQKENI.